This paragraph reports one T cell receptor beta chain. This sample is drawn from a study of T cell changes during pregnancy in multiple sclerosis. Germline V gene sequence: CDR1 KGHSH, CDR2 LQKENI. V dropped 3 bases and J dropped 4; count of bases not matched to a gene: 2. The CDR3 contains 14 residues. Method: immunoSEQ multiplex PCR; TCRdb's copy keeps in-frame clones and lacks some. The profile shows roughly 27,000 clones, just over 90% of them singletons. This chain joins TRBV18 and TRBJ1-2; 10 bases align to TRBD1. Sequencing was performed on CD4+ T cells from peripheral blood mononuclear cells, taken in the first trimester of pregnancy. The TCR comes from a female donor with multiple sclerosis, enrolled in a pregnancy study. The CDR3 DNA reads TGTGCCAGCTCACCTCGGGACAGGGGCTATGGCTACACCTTC. This gives the protein CASSPRDRGYGYTF.